This TCR beta chain derives from a study of blood T cell repertoires in COVID-19. Study details: The samples span acute and convalescent COVID-19 from the United States, Italy and Spain. PBMCs, B-cell-depleted T cells, or T cells provided the cDNA or gDNA that made up the material.

In the original processing: From reference gene primer amplification, estimates of nucleated cell counts were derived. TCRdb's copy holds only in-frame clones and misses some; the assay was immunoSEQ multiplex PCR. Clonal size and the V and J genes are those of that table, whereas D and trimming came from the DNA. Of some 200,000 clones detected, roughly 75% appear once; the ten largest clones hold 7% to 8.5%. From germline, CDR1 is SGHTA and CDR2 FQGNSA. CDR3 length: 16 residues. The V and J ends lost 2 bases and 1 base, in that order; junction bases with no gene match: 4. The specimen was peripheral blood. The chain carries TRBV7-2 and TRBJ2-3; TRBD2 matches at 9 bases. The sequence was collected from an older woman with acute or convalescent COVID-19. The CDR3 region has the DNA TGTGCCAGCAGCTTACGGCTAGCGGGGCGCACAGATACGCAGTATTTT. Protein sequence: CASSLRLAGRTDTQYF.